This TCR beta chain was captured in a study of blood T cell repertoires in COVID-19. In the source study's methods: Reference gene primer amplification gave estimated nucleated cell counts. Some clones are missing from TCRdb's copy, which holds only in-frame ones; the method was immunoSEQ multiplex PCR. From that table come the V and J calls and clone size; the DNA was used to work out D and trimming. Of over 150,000 clones in the sample, 65% to 80% are singletons; the top ten hold 15% to 20%. The sample taken for sequencing was PBMCs or T cells enriched from blood (not recorded which). The receptor was derived from a woman between 65 and 79 years old in a cohort exposed to, infected with or recovered from COVID-19 (not recorded which).

Here the CDR3 DNA reads TGTGCCAGCAGTGATCAGTTGTATGGCTACACCTTC. Residues: CASSDQLYGYTF. J is TRBJ1-2 and V is TRBV2; D remains ambiguous. CDR1 and CDR2 (germline): SNHLY, FYNNEI. Trimming took off 3 bases at V and 5 bases at J, with 7 bases between the two ends. This CDR3 is built from 12 residues.